Shown below are 31 T cell receptor beta chains from a single sample sequenced in a study of sequential checkpoint blockade in melanoma. The method was immunoSEQ multiplex PCR; TCRdb's version includes in-frame clones alone and lacks a portion of them. The repertoire consists of some 20,000 clones, with 75% to 90% occurring once and the leading ten covering 27%. Treatment given: randomized to nivolumab then ipilimumab (arm A) or the reverse (arm B). The sequences come from CD8+ T cells sorted from blood (inferred from file names), collected from a patient given nivolumab and ipilimumab in sequence. The receptors stem from a human donor with melanoma.

This clone was counted a single time. V is TRBV2 and J is TRBJ2-1; tentative D call: TRBD2 (6 bases). This CDR3 has 14 amino acids. Germline-derived CDR1 and CDR2 are SNHLY and FYNNEI. V dropped 5 bases and J dropped 4 bases, with 12 bases sitting between them. The CDR3 DNA reads TGTGCCAGCAGTCATCCGGGACTTTACAATGAGCAGTTCTTC. Residues: CASSHPGLYNEQFF.

This clone showed up just once. The rearrangement uses TRBV4-1 and TRBJ2-5, with TRBD2 matching over 8 bases. The germline gives CDR1 MGHRA, CDR2 YSYEKL. Trimming took 4 bases from V and 1 from J; bases not matched to a gene: 5. The CDR3 consists of 15 residues. The CDR3 sequence is CASSPRGGIQETQYF. For the CDR3, the DNA is TGCGCCAGCAGCCCCCGGGGGGGTATCCAAGAGACCCAGTACTTC.

The chain employs TRBV4-1 and TRBJ2-2; D is possibly TRBD1 (6 bases). The V end was cut by 4 bases, the J end by 2 bases, with 17 bases between. The CDR3 is 17 residues long. Germline V gene sequence: CDR1 MGHRA, CDR2 YSYEKL. This chain's CDR3 is CASSLRTPGQNTGELFF. The DNA of the CDR3 is TGCGCCAGCAGCCTCCGAACACCGGGACAAAACACCGGGGAGCTGTTTTTT.

This chain connects TRBV7-9 to TRBJ1-4; possibly TRBD1 for D (6 bases). Germline CDR1 and CDR2: SEHNR and FQNEAQ (reference sequence). The V end was cut by 6 bases, the J end by 5 bases, with 16 bases between. The CDR3 loop spans 15 amino acids. The CDR3 DNA is TGTGCCAGCAGGAATCCTACAGGGTACAATGAAAAACTGTTTTTT. Translated, it gives CASRNPTGYNEKLFF.

The chain combines TRBV7-8 with TRBJ2-1; the match to TRBD2 covers 9 bases. V was clipped by 1 base and J by 3 bases; unmatched bases: 4. This CDR3 has 16 residues. Germline V gene data show CDR1 as SGHVS and CDR2 as FQNEAQ. CDR3 bases: TGTGCCAGCAGCTTAGGACTAGCGGAACTCTACAATGAGCAGTTCTTC. Protein sequence: CASSLGLAELYNEQFF.

This chain connects TRBV4-2 to TRBJ1-5; 7 nucleotides line up with TRBD1. The trim removed 0 bases at V and 3 bases at J, leaving 5 bases unmatched. Germline CDR1 reads LGHNA; CDR2 reads YNFKEQ. The CDR3 has 16 amino acids. CDR3 loop: CASSQDGGGLNQPQHF. In nucleotides, the CDR3 is TGTGCCAGCAGCCAAGATGGAGGGGGCCTCAATCAGCCCCAGCATTTT.

CDR3 nucleotides: TGTGCCAGCATCGATAATTCACCCCTCCACTTT. Amino acid sequence: CASIDNSPLHF. The V and J genes are TRBV6-1 and TRBJ1-6; unclear D gene. Trimming shortened V by 7 bases and J by 5 bases, and 3 bases separated the two germline ends. The CDR3 is made up of 11 amino acids. Germline V CDR1 and CDR2: MNHNS, SASEGT.

This clone was recorded only once. The chain has TRBV6-1 and TRBJ2-1; tentatively, D is TRBD2 (6 bases). The CDR3 has 15 residues. The V gene's germline CDR1 is MNHNS and CDR2 SASEGT. V was pared by 5 bases and J by 6 bases, with 17 bases between. CDR3 amino acids: CASSPISGTGNEQFF. The DNA for the CDR3 is TGTGCCAGCAGTCCCATTAGCGGAACCGGCAATGAGCAGTTCTTC.

The chain has TRBV4-2 and TRBJ2-5; TRBD2 matches 10 bases. This CDR3 is 14 amino acids long. The J segment lost 5 bases and the V segment lost 2 bases, leaving 2 bases of the junction unmatched. CDR1 is LGHNA, CDR2 YNFKEQ, per germline. Written as DNA, the CDR3 is TGTGCCAGCAGCCAACTAGCGGGAGAGGAGACCCAGTACTTC. It yields the protein CASSQLAGEETQYF.

The V and J genes are TRBV5-4 and TRBJ2-1; a possible D gene is TRBD1 (6 bases). The germline V and J ends were trimmed by 4 bases and 4 bases, with 15 bases remaining between them. CDR3 length: 15 amino acids. Looked up from germline, CDR1 is SGHNT and CDR2 is YYREEE (reference sequence). The chain's CDR3 is CASSPLGANYNEQFF. In DNA, the CDR3 is TGTGCCAGCAGCCCTTTGGGGGCAAATTACAATGAGCAGTTCTTC.

This clone showed up just a few times. The chain joins TRBV6-1 to TRBJ2-7; D possibly corresponds to TRBD1 (5 bases). Germline CDR1 is MNHNS and CDR2 is SASEGT. V lost 6 bases to trimming and J lost 6 bases, with 18 bases between them. The length of the CDR3 is 14 residues. CDR3 protein: CASSPDMAVGEQYF. The CDR3 DNA follows: TGTGCCAGCAGCCCGGACATGGCGGTAGGCGAGCAGTACTTC.

This chain joins TRBV7-9 and TRBJ1-1; 7 nucleotides agree with TRBD1. Germline CDR1 and CDR2: SEHNR and FQNEAQ (reference sequence). Unmatched junction bases numbered 8, after V lost 4 bases and J lost 3 bases. The CDR3 is made up of 15 amino acids. CDR3 sequence: CASSSPGGLYTEAFF. The CDR3 DNA is TGTGCCAGCAGCTCTCCAGGGGGGCTCTACACTGAAGCTTTCTTT.

In the case of this clone: This specimen includes other DNA sequences encoding the same CDR3. The chain links TRBV7-8 to TRBJ2-5; 7 bases map to TRBD1. Germline trimming cut 5 bases from V and 2 bases from J; bases unmatched to any gene: 2. CDR3 size: 13 residues. Germline V gene lookup returns CDR1 SGHVS and CDR2 FQNEAQ. The CDR3 here is CASSADRQETQYF. CDR3 DNA: TGTGCCAGCAGCGCGGACAGGCAAGAGACCCAGTACTTC.

The J gene is TRBJ2-3, the V gene TRBV28; perhaps TRBD2 as D (5 bases). Germline V gene sequence: CDR1 MDHEN, CDR2 SYDVKM. V gave up 1 base and J gave up 6 bases, with 20 bases separating them. The length of the CDR3 is 17 residues. The CDR3 reads CASSLSRGSLSRDTQYF. In nucleotides, the CDR3 is TGTGCCAGCAGTTTATCTCGGGGAAGCCTCAGCCGGGATACGCAGTATTTT.

This clone turned up a few times. V is TRBV27 and J is TRBJ2-7, with unresolved D. The CDR3 runs 11 residues. Per the germline V gene, CDR1 is MNHEY and CDR2 is SMNVEV (reference sequence). V lost 7 bases, J lost 0 bases, and 4 bases lay in between. This CDR3 is CASTNSYEQYF. CDR3 coding DNA: TGTGCCAGCACTAACTCCTACGAGCAGTACTTC.

The chain uses TRBV16 and TRBJ1-5; possible D gene TRBD1, 6 bases. The V and J ends lost 2 bases and 2 bases respectively, with 16 bases between them. Germline CDR1 reads KGHSY; CDR2 reads FQNENV. The CDR3 is made up of 17 amino acids. CDR3 DNA sequence: TGTGCCAGCAGCCAAATGAGGGGGAAGTCGGGCAATCAGCCCCAGCATTTT. This codes for CASSQMRGKSGNQPQHF.

In DNA form, the CDR3 reads TGTGCCAGCAGTCCCCCATCCAGAGGGAACGAGCAGTACTTC. Its translation is CASSPPSRGNEQYF. This chain links TRBV28 with TRBJ2-7; a possible D gene is TRBD2 (5 bases). The germline V gene encodes CDR1 MDHEN and CDR2 SYDVKM. This CDR3 has 14 residues. V lost 5 bases, J lost 5 bases, and 16 bases lay in between.

The gene calls are TRBV19 and TRBJ2-2; possible D gene TRBD2, 6 bases. The germline gives CDR1 LNHDA, CDR2 SQIVND (reference sequence). This CDR3 region has 13 residues. V dropped 3 bases and J dropped 8 bases, with 10 bases sitting between them. The CDR3 DNA follows: TGTGCCAGTAGTATCGGGGGTAGAGGGGAGCTGTTTTTT. Translating gives CASSIGGRGELFF.

V is TRBV6-5 and J is TRBJ2-7; possible D gene TRBD1, 6 bases. The ends were cut back, 2 bases at V and 3 bases at J, with 8 bases in the middle. In germline, CDR1 is MNHEY, CDR2 SVGAGI. The CDR3 sequence is 13 residues long. The CDR3 region is CASSYGRGYEQYF. CDR3 sequence (DNA): TGTGCCAGCAGTTACGGCAGGGGCTACGAGCAGTACTTC.

The chain employs TRBV2 and TRBJ2-3; no clear D. Deletions cut 3 bases from V and 1 base from J, with 11 bases between. The CDR3 has 15 amino acids. Germline V gene sequence: CDR1 SNHLY, CDR2 FYNNEI. CDR3 nucleotides: TGTGCCAGCAGTGAGAGAGGCTTCGGCACAGATACGCAGTATTTT. The encoded protein is CASSERGFGTDTQYF.

This chain's CDR3 is CASRGLTSGYNEQFF. The CDR3 nucleotides are TGTGCCAGCAGGGGGTTGACTAGCGGGTACAATGAGCAGTTCTTC. The gene calls are TRBV7-9 and TRBJ2-1, with 10 bases that match TRBD2. CDR3 length equals 15 residues. Germline trimming cut 6 bases from V and 4 bases from J; bases unmatched to any gene: 6. Germline lookup yields CDR1 SEHNR and CDR2 FQNEAQ (reference sequence).

With regard to this clone: Without the conserved terminal phenylalanine or tryptophan, this CDR3 likely stems from a read error. No DNA is shown, since the ends of the CDR3 on it are uncertain; the CDR3 is the one TCRdb lists. V and J are TRBV20-1 and TRBJ2-2; the table assigns TRBD1, which was not confirmed against the DNA. The CDR3 contains 10 residues when both ends are counted. The V gene's germline CDR1 is DFQATT and CDR2 SNEGSKA (reference sequence). The CDR3 protein is CSARPRDSVP.

The CDR3 is CASSTGQGFSPLHF. The CDR3 DNA is TGTGCCAGCAGCACGGGACAGGGTTTCTCACCCCTCCACTTT. This rearrangement joins TRBV7-6 to TRBJ1-6, with TRBD1 matching over 9 bases. Trimming cost V 5 bases and J 10 bases; bases outside gene matches: 6. Germline CDR1 is SGHVS and CDR2 is FNYEAQ. The CDR3 spans 14 residues. Full variable domain (rest looked up from reference TRBV7-6 and TRBJ1-6): GAGVSQSPRYKVTKRGQDVALRCDPISGHVSLYWYRQALGQGPEFLTYFNYEAQQDKSGLPNDRFSAERPEGSISTLTIQRTEQRDSAMYRCASSTGQGFSPLHFGNGTRLTVT.

The chain couples TRBV5-6 to TRBJ1-2, with D perhaps matching TRBD1 (5 bases). CDR3 length equals 15 residues. CDR1 is SGHDT, CDR2 YYEEEE, per germline. V was pared by 3 bases and J by 0 bases, with 12 bases between. The CDR3 nucleotides read TGTGCCAGCAGCTCGGAGCTGGACACTAACTATGGCTACACCTTC. Encoded protein: CASSSELDTNYGYTF.

The rearrangement links TRBV10-2 to TRBJ2-1; TRBD2 aligns across 15 bases. CDR3 length: 15 residues. Germline CDR1 reads WSHSY; CDR2 reads SAAADI. Losses at the gene ends were 6 bases for V and 10 bases for J; bases not matched to a gene: 7. This CDR3 reads CASRPGTSGRMEQFF. The DNA of the CDR3 is TGCGCCAGCAGGCCCGGGACTAGCGGGAGGATGGAGCAGTTCTTC.

For this clone: Compared with germline, one end of the junction differs, possibly owing to a read error. V usage is TRBV6-1 and J usage is TRBJ1-2; 7 bases align to TRBD1. Germline V CDR1 and CDR2: MNHNS, SASEGT. This CDR3 contains 17 residues. The CDR3 here is CAISEPGQAQTGYGYTF. The CDR3 DNA is TGTGCCATCAGTGAGCCTGGACAGGCCCAAACCGGCTATGGCTACACCTTC.

The CDR3: CASSPTGKGLGEQYF. CDR3 DNA: TGTGCCAGCAGCCCGACAGGGAAGGGTCTGGGCGAGCAGTACTTC. This chain uses TRBV7-9 with TRBJ2-5; TRBD1 agrees at 7 bases. The J call may be incorrect, as the DNA end agrees better with TRBJ2-7. From germline, CDR1 is SEHNR and CDR2 FQNEAQ (reference sequence). The CDR3 contains 15 residues.

CDR3 DNA sequence: TGTGCCAGCAGTGGTGGGGGGACCGACTATGGCTACACCTTC. Protein: CASSGGGTDYGYTF. This chain connects TRBV9 to TRBJ1-2; maybe TRBD1 (5 bases). Trimming stripped 5 bases from V and 3 bases from J, with 14 bases between. Germline values: CDR1 SGDLS, CDR2 YYNGEE. The CDR3 is 14 residues long.

This chain uses TRBV7-8 with TRBJ2-2, with TRBD1 matching 9 bases. Germline CDR1 SGHVS, CDR2 FQNEAQ. The CDR3 has 18 residues. The V gene end was trimmed by 5 bases and the J gene end by 9 bases; junction bases not matched to a gene: 19. Here the CDR3 reads CASSPRGTGNNRRRELFF. The CDR3 coding sequence is TGTGCCAGCAGCCCCAGGGGGACAGGGAACAATCGGCGTCGGGAGCTGTTTTTT.

The chain combines TRBV6-4 with TRBJ2-2; weak D call: TRBD1 (6 bases). Trimming left V 8 bases short and J 3 bases short, with 13 bases between. The V gene's germline CDR1 is MRHNA and CDR2 SNTAGT. The CDR3 contains 14 residues. The DNA of the CDR3 is TGTGCCAGCCAACAGGGCCCCGACACCGGGGAGCTGTTTTTT. It specifies CASQQGPDTGELFF.

The V and J genes are TRBV19 and TRBJ2-3, with 8 bases identical to TRBD2. V lost 10 bases and J lost 3; bases outside the gene matches: 12. The CDR3 is 15 residues long. Germline V gene sequence: CDR1 LNHDA, CDR2 SQIVND (reference sequence). The CDR3 DNA sequence: TGTGCCACCTACGAGGGAAGCGGGGGAACAGATACGCAGTATTTT. This sequence encodes CATYEGSGGTDTQYF. The whole variable domain, remainder taken from reference TRBV19 and TRBJ2-3, is DGGITQSPKYLFRKEGQNVTLSCEQNLNHDAMYWYRQDPGQGLRLIYYSQIVNDFQKGDIAEGYSVSREKKESFPLTVTSAQKNPTAFYLCATYEGSGGTDTQYFGPGTRLTVL.